The clone carrying this TCR beta chain was seen at least ten times. Its cognate antigen is unknown. This entry is derived from a study of regulatory T cells in long-lasting Graves disease. Findings and caveats of the study: Persistent Graves' disease cases displayed lower TCR diversity than newly diagnosed ones. Those with persistent disease had in common more public clonotypes (roughly 3,000) than new patients (roughly 1,000).

For TCR beta, libraries came from iRepertoire HTBI primers and Arm-PCR of CDR3 regions. Original methodology: Across the samples, identification revealed around 65 TRBV and 12 to 15 TRBJ segments. TCRdb itself ran the multiplex PCR reads through MiXCR, one entry per CDR3 protein. For this entry, the V and J calls and clone size follow TCRdb and not the study's own pipeline. The sample has about 470,000 distinct CDR3 sequences, less than 25% seen once; the top ten hold 7.8%. Time point meaning: persistent/refractory GD, antithyroid drugs over 5 years with positive TRAb. PBMC-derived RNA was used for the TCR library. American Thyroid Association guidelines defined Graves' disease diagnosis. This CDR3 is 13 amino acids long. Germline V gene data show CDR1 as SGHTA and CDR2 as FQGTGA. V lost 0 bases and J lost 7, with 10 bases in between.

The rearrangement uses TRBV7-3 and TRBJ2-7; D unclear. Source: peripheral blood mononuclear cells (PBMCs), taken when the disease was refractory, from a patient treated with antithyroid drugs. This TCR came from a female donor with Graves disease. CDR3 bases: TGTGCCAGCAGCTTAACCCCCTGGGCGGAGCAGTACTTC. Translation gives CASSLTPWAEQYF.